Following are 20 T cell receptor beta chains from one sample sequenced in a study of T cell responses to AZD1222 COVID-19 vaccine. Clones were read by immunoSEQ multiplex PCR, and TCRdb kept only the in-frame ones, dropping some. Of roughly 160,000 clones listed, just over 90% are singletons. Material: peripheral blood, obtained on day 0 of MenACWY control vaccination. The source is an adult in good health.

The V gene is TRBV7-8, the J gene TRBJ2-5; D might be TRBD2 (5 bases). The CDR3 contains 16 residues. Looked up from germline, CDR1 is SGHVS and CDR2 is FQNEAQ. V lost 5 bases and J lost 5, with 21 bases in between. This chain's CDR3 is CASSRQAVGSDETQYF. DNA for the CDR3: TGTGCCAGCAGCCGCCAGGCTGTTGGTAGCGACGAGACCCAGTACTTC. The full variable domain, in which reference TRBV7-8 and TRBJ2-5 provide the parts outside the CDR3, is GAGVSQSPRYKVAKRGQDVALRCDPISGHVSLFWYQQALGQGPEFLTYFQNEAQLDKSGLPSDRFFAERPEGSVSTLKIQRTQQEDSAVYLCASSRQAVGSDETQYFGPGTRLLVL.

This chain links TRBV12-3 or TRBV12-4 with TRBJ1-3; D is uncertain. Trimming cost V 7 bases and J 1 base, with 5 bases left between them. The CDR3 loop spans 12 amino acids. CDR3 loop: CASKGSGNTIYF. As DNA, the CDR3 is TGTGCCAGCAAGGGATCTGGAAACACCATATATTTT.

The CDR3 loop is CASSDRSWSNQPQHF. Written as DNA, the CDR3 is TGTGCCAGTTCCGACCGATCATGGAGCAATCAGCCCCAGCATTTT. The chain combines TRBV19 with TRBJ1-5; unclear D gene. The V gene lost 8 bases and the J gene lost 1 base, with 15 bases spanning the gap. CDR3 length: 15 amino acids. In germline, CDR1 is LNHDA, CDR2 SQIVND (reference sequence).

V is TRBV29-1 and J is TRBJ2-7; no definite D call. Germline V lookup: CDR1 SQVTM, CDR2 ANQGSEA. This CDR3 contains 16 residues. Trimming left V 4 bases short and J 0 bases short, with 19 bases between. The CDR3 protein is CSVVGSPPSLSYEQYF. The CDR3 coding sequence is TGCAGCGTTGTGGGCTCCCCCCCGTCCCTCTCCTACGAGCAGTACTTC.

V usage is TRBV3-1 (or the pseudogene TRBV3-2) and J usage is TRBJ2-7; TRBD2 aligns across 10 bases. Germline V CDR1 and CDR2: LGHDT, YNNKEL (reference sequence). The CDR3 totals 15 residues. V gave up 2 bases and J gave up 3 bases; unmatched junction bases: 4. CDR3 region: CASSQLASGGYEQYF. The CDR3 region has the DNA TGTGCCAGCAGCCAACTCGCTAGCGGGGGCTACGAGCAGTACTTC.

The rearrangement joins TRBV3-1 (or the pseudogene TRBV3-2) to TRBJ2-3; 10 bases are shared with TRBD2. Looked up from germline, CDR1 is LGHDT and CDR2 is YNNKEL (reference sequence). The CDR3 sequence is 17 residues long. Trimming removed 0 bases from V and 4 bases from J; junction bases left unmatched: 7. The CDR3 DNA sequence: TGTGCCAGCAGCCAAGATTCAGGACTAGCGGCCGCAGATACGCAGTATTTT. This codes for CASSQDSGLAAADTQYF.

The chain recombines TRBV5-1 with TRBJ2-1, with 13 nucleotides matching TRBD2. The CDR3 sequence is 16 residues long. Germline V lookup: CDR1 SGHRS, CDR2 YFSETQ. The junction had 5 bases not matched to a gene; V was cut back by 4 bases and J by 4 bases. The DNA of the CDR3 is TGCGCCAGCAGCCCGGGACTAGCGGGGATGTACAATGAGCAGTTCTTC. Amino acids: CASSPGLAGMYNEQFF.

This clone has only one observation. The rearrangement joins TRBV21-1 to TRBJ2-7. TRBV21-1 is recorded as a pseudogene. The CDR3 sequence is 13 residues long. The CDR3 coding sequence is TGTGCCAGCAGCAAATTGGTCTCCTACGAGCAGTACTTC. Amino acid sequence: CASSKLVSYEQYF.

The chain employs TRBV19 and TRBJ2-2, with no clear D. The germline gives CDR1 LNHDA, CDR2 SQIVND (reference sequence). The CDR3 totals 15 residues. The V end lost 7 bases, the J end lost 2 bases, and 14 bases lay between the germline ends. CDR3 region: CASIWGSENTGELFF. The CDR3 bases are TGTGCCAGTATTTGGGGTTCAGAAAACACCGGGGAGCTGTTTTTT.

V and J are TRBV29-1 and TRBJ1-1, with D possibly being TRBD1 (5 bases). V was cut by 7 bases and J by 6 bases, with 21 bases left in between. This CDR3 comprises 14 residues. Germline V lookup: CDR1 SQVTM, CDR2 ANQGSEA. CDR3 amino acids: CSAQMGPAVPEAFF. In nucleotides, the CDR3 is TGCAGCGCACAGATGGGACCTGCGGTTCCTGAAGCTTTCTTT.

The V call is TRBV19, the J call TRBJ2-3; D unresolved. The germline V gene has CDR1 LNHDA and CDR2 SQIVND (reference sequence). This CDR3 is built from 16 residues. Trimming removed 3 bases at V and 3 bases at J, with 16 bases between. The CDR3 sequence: CASSILALGLTDTQYF. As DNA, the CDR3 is TGTGCCAGTAGTATCCTCGCGCTCGGGTTGACAGATACGCAGTATTTT.

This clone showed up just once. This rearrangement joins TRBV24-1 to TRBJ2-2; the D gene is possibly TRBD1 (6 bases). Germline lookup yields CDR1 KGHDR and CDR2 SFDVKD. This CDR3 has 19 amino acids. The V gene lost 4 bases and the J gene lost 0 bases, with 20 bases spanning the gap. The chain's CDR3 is CATSEPRTAALSNTGELFF. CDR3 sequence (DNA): TGTGCCACCAGTGAGCCTAGGACAGCGGCCCTCTCGAACACCGGGGAGCTGTTTTTT.

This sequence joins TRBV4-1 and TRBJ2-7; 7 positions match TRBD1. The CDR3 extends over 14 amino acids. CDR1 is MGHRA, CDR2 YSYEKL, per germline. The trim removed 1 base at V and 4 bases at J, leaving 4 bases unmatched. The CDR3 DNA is TGCGCCAGCAGCCAAGCGACAGGGAAGTACGAGCAGTACTTC. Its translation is CASSQATGKYEQYF.

In DNA, the CDR3 is TGTGCCAGCAGCCTCAACACAGGTTATTACAATGAGCAGTTCTTC. It specifies CASSLNTGYYNEQFF. The chain links TRBV7-2 to TRBJ2-1; TRBD1 might be the D (5 bases). V was pared by 5 bases and J by 4 bases, with 15 bases between. Germline CDR1 is SGHTA and CDR2 is FQGNSA. The CDR3 sequence is 15 residues long.

The CDR3 loop is CASSPAERSYNEQFF. The CDR3, as DNA: TGTGCCAGCAGTCCCGCTGAACGCTCCTACAATGAGCAGTTCTTC. This sequence joins TRBV6-2 or TRBV6-3 and TRBJ2-1; D remains ambiguous. In germline, CDR1 is MNHEY, CDR2 SVGEGT. The V and J ends lost 5 bases and 0 bases respectively, with 11 bases between them. CDR3 length: 15 residues.

As DNA, the CDR3 is TGTGCCATCAGTGAGTCCCGGGGAGGGGCGCAGAACACTGAAGCTTTCTTT. As protein: CAISESRGGAQNTEAFF. This chain joins TRBV10-3 and TRBJ1-1, with TRBD1 as a possible D gene (5 bases). The germline CDR1 and CDR2 sequences are ENHRY and SYGVKD. The ends were cut back, 0 bases at V and 1 base at J, with 15 bases in the middle. The CDR3 runs 17 residues.

In DNA, the CDR3 is TGTGCCAGCAGTAAGAAAATGAACACTGAAGCTTTCTTT. Its protein is CASSKKMNTEAFF. The chain combines TRBV25-1 with TRBJ1-1, with unresolved D. This CDR3 is 13 amino acids long. Per the germline V gene, CDR1 is MGHDK and CDR2 is SYGVNS. Trimming pared 5 bases from V and 0 bases from J, leaving 7 bases between.

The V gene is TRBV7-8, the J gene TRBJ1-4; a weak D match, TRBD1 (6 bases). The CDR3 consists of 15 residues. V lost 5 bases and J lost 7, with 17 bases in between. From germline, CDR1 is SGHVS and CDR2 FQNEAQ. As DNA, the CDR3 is TGTGCCAGCAGCACAAAGGGCCAGGGGACTGAAAAACTGTTTTTT. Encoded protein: CASSTKGQGTEKLFF.

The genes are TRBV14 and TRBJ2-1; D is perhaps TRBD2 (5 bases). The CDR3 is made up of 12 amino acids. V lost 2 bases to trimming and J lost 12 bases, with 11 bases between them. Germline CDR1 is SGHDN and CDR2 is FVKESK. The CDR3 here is CASSQLGMGQFF. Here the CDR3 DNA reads TGTGCCAGCAGCCAACTCGGGATGGGGCAGTTCTTC.

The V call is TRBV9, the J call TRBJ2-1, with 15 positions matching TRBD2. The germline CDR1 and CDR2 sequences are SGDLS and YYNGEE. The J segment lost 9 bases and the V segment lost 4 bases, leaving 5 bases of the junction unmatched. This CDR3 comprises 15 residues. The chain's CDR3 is CASSLGLAGGGEQFF. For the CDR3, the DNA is TGTGCCAGCAGCCTGGGACTAGCGGGAGGCGGTGAGCAGTTCTTC.